This TCR beta chain was found in a study of cytomegalovirus exposure and HLA in healthy donors. Study summary: Unique TCRs from HLA-typed donors, 85 million to 100 million of them, were held in an early data release.

In the case of this clone: Its antigen is unidentified.

Primers included in the PCR were 60 Vbeta and 13 Jbeta primers. Under the authors' procedure: In a later analysis, the count reached 75 million to 90 million unique TCR beta chains, with 10 million to 11 million shared. Sequencing used immunoSEQ multiplex PCR; TCRdb keeps in-frame clones, though not all of them. V, J and clone size reflect that table, while D and trimming were determined from the DNA. In the table there are roughly 130,000 clones, around two thirds of which are singletons. Notes on the study in general: In a later analysis, HLA-C alleles had the fewest associated TCRs, DRB1 alleles the most.

This CDR3 is built from 15 residues. Trimming shortened V by 8 bases and J by 8 bases, and 19 bases separated the two germline ends. The V gene's germline CDR1 is MGHDK and CDR2 SYGVNS. This rearrangement joins TRBV25-1 to TRBJ1-6; D possibly corresponds to TRBD1 (6 bases). Sequenced sample: PBMCs. The receptor's source is a woman aged 35 to 49 in good health and CMV-seropositive. The CDR3 bases are TGTGCCAGCTCCCAGGGACAAACTCCACATTCACCCCTCCACTTT. Translating it yields CASSQGQTPHSPLHF.